These 3 T cell receptor beta chains originate from one sample sequenced in a study of metastatic and nonmetastatic thyroid tumors. Ahead of thyroid surgery, no patient had received treatment of any kind. TCRdb re-called the PCR reads through MiXCR. The data contain tens of thousands of clones, about 25% of them seen just once; the ten biggest clones take up 9.2%. Sequencing used blood. The receptors shown here come from a female donor with papillary thyroid cancer or a benign thyroid nodule (not recorded which). Some clones in this sample may be carry-over from other donors' samples.

By sample fraction, this clone is medium-sized. The chain carries TRBV6-5 and TRBJ1-2; the D gene is possibly TRBD1 (5 bases). The V and J ends lost 0 bases and 0 bases respectively, with 8 bases between them. The CDR3 contains 15 residues. Germline V gene lookup returns CDR1 MNHEY and CDR2 SVGAGI. The CDR3 protein is CASSYSIGANYGYTF. The CDR3 DNA follows: TGTGCCAGCAGTTACTCGATAGGGGCTAACTATGGCTACACCTTC.

A remark on this clone: A read error may account for a junction end that differs from germline. The chain has TRBV11-3 and TRBJ2-3; the D is unclear. The CDR3 runs 12 residues. Germline V gives CDR1 SGHNT, CDR2 YENEEA. CDR3 DNA sequence: TGTGCCAGCAGCCACGACACAGATACGCGGTATTTT. The encoded protein is CASSHDTDTRYF.

This clone was seen repeatedly, ten times or more. The V call is TRBV30, the J call TRBJ2-7, with D maybe TRBD1 (6 bases). Germline CDR1 is GTSNPN and CDR2 is SVGIG (reference sequence). The CDR3 runs 13 residues. Trimming took off 7 bases at V and 0 bases at J, with 13 bases between the two ends. Written as DNA, the CDR3 is TGTGCCTTAGACAGGCCCTCCTCCTACGAGCAGTACTTC. This sequence encodes CALDRPSSYEQYF.